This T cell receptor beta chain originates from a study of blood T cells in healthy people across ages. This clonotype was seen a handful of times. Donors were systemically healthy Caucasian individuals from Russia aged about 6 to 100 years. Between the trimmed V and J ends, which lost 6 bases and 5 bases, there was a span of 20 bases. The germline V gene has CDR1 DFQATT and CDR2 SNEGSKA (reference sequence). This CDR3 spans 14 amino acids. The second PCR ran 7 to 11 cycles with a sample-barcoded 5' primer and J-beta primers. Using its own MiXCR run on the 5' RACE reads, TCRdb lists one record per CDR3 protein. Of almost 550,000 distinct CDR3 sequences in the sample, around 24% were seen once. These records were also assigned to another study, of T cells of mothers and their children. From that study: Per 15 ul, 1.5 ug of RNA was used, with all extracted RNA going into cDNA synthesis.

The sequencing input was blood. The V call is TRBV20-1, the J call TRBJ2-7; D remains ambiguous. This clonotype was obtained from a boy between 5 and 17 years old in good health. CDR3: CSADSTRVLDEQYF. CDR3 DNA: TGCAGTGCCGACTCTACACGGGTTCTCGACGAGCAGTACTTC.